The clone carrying this T cell receptor beta chain was seen more than once but under ten times. Antigen specificity is unknown. The data stem from a study of T cells after yellow fever vaccination. Study-level points and caveats: The bulk population could contribute abundant contaminating clonotypes to FACS-sorted repertoires. Weaker overall, the secondary response nonetheless peaked faster (day 5 versus 15).

A single record per CDR3 protein comes from TCRdb applying MiXCR to the 5' RACE reads. The sample contains fewer than 400,000 distinct CDR3 sequences, roughly a tenth of which appear only once. V lost 9 bases to trimming and J lost 2 bases, with 16 bases between them. The CDR3 length is 15 residues. Germline V lookup: CDR1 MNHEY, CDR2 SVGEGT. Sample: CD4+ T cells sorted from PBMCs, taken 45 days after the yellow fever booster vaccination. The sequence was collected from a man aged 18 to 29 who received the YFV17D yellow fever vaccine. This chain links TRBV6-2 or TRBV6-3 with TRBJ1-4, with D possibly being TRBD1 (5 bases). CDR3: CASLTPRGTNEKLFF. CDR3 nucleotides: TGTGCCAGTCTCACTCCGCGGGGGACTAATGAAAAACTGTTTTTT.